One and the same sample provided the 32 T cell receptor beta chains below, sequenced in a study of blood T cell repertoires in COVID-19. Sequenced by immunoSEQ multiplex PCR; TCRdb stores in-frame clones only, minus some. The sample yields 110,000 or so clones, roughly 80% seen once. Input material: peripheral blood. Receptors were obtained from a man aged 70-80 years with acute or convalescent COVID-19.

This clone was seen a handful of times. The rearrangement joins TRBV28 to TRBJ1-4; 9 bases are a match to TRBD1. J lost 8 bases, V lost 6 bases, and 16 bases had no gene match. Germline lookup yields CDR1 MDHEN and CDR2 SYDVKM. This CDR3 contains 17 residues. The CDR3 nucleotides read TGTGCCAGCAGCTATACAGGGGGCGCGGTACCCGGCGAAAAACTGTTTTTT. This translates into CASSYTGGAVPGEKLFF.

In the case of this clone: Other nucleotide sequences from this sample produce the same CDR3. The CDR3 region has the DNA TGTGCCAGCAGTTCCGGGACAGGGGGCTCCTACGAGCAGTACTTC. As protein: CASSSGTGGSYEQYF. The V gene is TRBV28, the J gene TRBJ2-7; TRBD1 matches 11 bases. V lost 4 bases to trimming and J lost 0 bases; unmatched junction nucleotides: 2. Germline CDR1 and CDR2: MDHEN and SYDVKM. This CDR3 spans 15 amino acids. Complete variable domain (other parts from reference TRBV28 and TRBJ2-7): DVKVTQSSRYLVKRTGEKVFLECVQDMDHENMFWYRQDPGLGLRLIYFSYDVKMKEKGDIPEGYSVSREKKERFSLILESASTNQTSMYLCASSSGTGGSYEQYFGPGTRLTVT.

This clone has a single count. This chain links TRBV7-3 with TRBJ2-7, with 10 nucleotides matching TRBD2. V lost 4 bases, J lost 4 bases, and 7 bases stayed unmatched. CDR1 is SGHTA, CDR2 FQGTGA, per germline. The CDR3 is made up of 15 amino acids. The CDR3, as DNA: TGTGCCAGCAGCTCCCCTAGCGGGAGTACTTACGAGCAGTACTTC. Protein sequence: CASSSPSGSTYEQYF.

This clone was recorded only once. The rearrangement joins TRBV24-1 to TRBJ2-7; perhaps TRBD2 as D (6 bases). Trimming removed 0 bases from V and 0 bases from J, with 20 bases in between. Germline V gives CDR1 KGHDR, CDR2 SFDVKD. This CDR3 is 19 amino acids long. The CDR3 nucleotides read TGTGCCACCAGTGATTTGCCCTTGACGAACGGGGGAGTCTCCTACGAGCAGTACTTC. The encoded protein is CATSDLPLTNGGVSYEQYF.

V usage is TRBV30 and J usage is TRBJ1-6; 8 bases are shared with TRBD1. CDR3 size: 15 residues. From germline, CDR1 is GTSNPN and CDR2 SVGIG (reference sequence). J lost 6 bases, V lost 4 bases, and 8 bases had no gene match. This chain's CDR3 is CAWKAGGWGNSPLHF. The CDR3 DNA reads as TGTGCCTGGAAGGCAGGGGGCTGGGGTAATTCACCCCTCCACTTT.

The chain employs TRBV18 and TRBJ2-3, with 8 bases identical to TRBD1. This CDR3 is built from 15 residues. J gave up 3 bases and V 5 bases, and 7 bases lay outside the gene matches. CDR1 KGHSH and CDR2 LQKENI come from the germline V gene. This CDR3 is CASSLRTGRTDTQYF. DNA for the CDR3: TGTGCCAGCTCATTACGGACAGGGCGAACAGATACGCAGTATTTT.

The genes are TRBV4-1 and TRBJ1-2; TRBD1 matches 7 bases. The CDR3 contains 13 residues. After removal of 1 base from V and 10 bases from J, the junction contained 6 bases not matched to a gene. The germline gives CDR1 MGHRA, CDR2 YSYEKL. DNA for the CDR3: TGCGCCAGCAGCCAAGCGGGACAGCTTTACTACACCTTC. Translating gives CASSQAGQLYYTF.

The chain has TRBV9 and TRBJ2-2; the D gene is possibly TRBD2 (6 bases). CDR1 is SGDLS, CDR2 YYNGEE, per germline. The CDR3 totals 17 residues. V lost 4 bases to trimming and J lost 3 bases, with 19 bases between them. This chain's CDR3 is CASSRTSGTQYTGELFF. For the CDR3, the DNA is TGTGCCAGCAGCCGAACCTCCGGGACTCAGTACACCGGGGAGCTGTTTTTT.

The chain recombines TRBV11-2 with TRBJ2-2; unclear D gene. Germline loops: CDR1 SGHAT, CDR2 FQNNGV. The germline V and J ends were trimmed by 1 base and 6 bases, with 6 bases remaining between them. The CDR3 totals 13 residues. This chain's CDR3 is CASSLVPAGELFF. The CDR3 DNA follows: TGTGCCAGCAGCTTAGTGCCGGCCGGGGAGCTGTTTTTT.

A few counts support this clone. CDR3 loop: CASGLSRDSSAPLHF. The CDR3 region has the DNA TGTGCCAGCGGACTGTCCCGGGACAGTAGCGCACCCCTCCACTTT. The J gene is TRBJ1-6, the V gene TRBV2, with 7 positions matching TRBD1. Per the germline V gene, CDR1 is SNHLY and CDR2 is FYNNEI. V trimming: 8 bases; J trimming: 11 bases; junction bases outside the gene matches: 15. CDR3 length: 15 residues.

The chain links TRBV4-1 to TRBJ2-1; 9 bases agree with TRBD2. Unmatched junction bases numbered 6, after V lost 0 bases and J lost 9 bases. This CDR3 has 15 amino acids. Looked up from germline, CDR1 is MGHRA and CDR2 is YSYEKL. The CDR3 DNA is TGCGCCAGCAGCCAAGATGCGGGAGGGCCCTCTGAGCAGTTCTTC. Translating gives CASSQDAGGPSEQFF.

The J gene is TRBJ2-7, the V gene TRBV28; D remains ambiguous. This CDR3 has 13 residues. The ends were cut back, 2 bases at V and 4 bases at J, with 9 bases in the middle. Germline V gives CDR1 MDHEN, CDR2 SYDVKM. CDR3 sequence: CASSLALLYEQYF. DNA for the CDR3: TGTGCCAGCAGTTTAGCACTTTTATACGAGCAGTACTTC.

The V gene is TRBV7-9, the J gene TRBJ1-2; possible D gene TRBD1, 5 bases. Per the germline V gene, CDR1 is SEHNR and CDR2 is FQNEAQ (reference sequence). The germline V and J ends were trimmed by 3 bases and 1 base, with 9 bases remaining between them. The CDR3 has 14 residues. This CDR3 reads CASSFDSLNYGYTF. CDR3 DNA sequence: TGTGCCAGCAGCTTCGACAGCCTTAACTATGGCTACACCTTC.

The chain combines TRBV3-1 (or the pseudogene TRBV3-2) with TRBJ1-2; D might be TRBD1 (5 bases). The germline V gene encodes CDR1 LGHDT and CDR2 YNNKEL (reference sequence). The CDR3 totals 15 residues. Trimming pared 2 bases from V and 2 bases from J, leaving 12 bases between. The CDR3 nucleotides are TGTGCCAGCAGCCAACATCCGGGGGGGAACTATGGCTACACCTTC. Its protein product is CASSQHPGGNYGYTF.

This clone turned up a few times. CDR3 residues: CASTSSGSLNEQFF. In DNA, the CDR3 is TGTGCCAGCACATCTAGCGGGAGTTTGAATGAGCAGTTCTTC. J is TRBJ2-1 and V is TRBV28; 10 bases are shared with TRBD2. Germline CDR1 reads MDHEN; CDR2 reads SYDVKM. V gave up 7 bases and J gave up 7 bases; unmatched junction bases: 7. The CDR3 is made up of 14 amino acids.

This chain uses TRBV7-9 with TRBJ2-1; 7 nucleotides agree with TRBD1. CDR1 SEHNR and CDR2 FQNEAQ come from the germline V gene (reference sequence). This CDR3 spans 15 amino acids. The V and J ends lost 5 bases and 5 bases, in that order; junction bases with no gene match: 9. The CDR3 loop is CASSRGQMGNNEQFF. The CDR3 bases are TGTGCCAGCAGCCGGGGACAGATGGGAAACAATGAGCAGTTCTTC.

This clone was seen a handful of times. The chain links TRBV14 to TRBJ1-1; 7 bases fit TRBD1. Losses at the gene ends were 4 bases for V and 5 bases for J; bases not matched to a gene: 7. CDR3 length: 14 amino acids. In germline, CDR1 is SGHDN, CDR2 FVKESK. Written as DNA, the CDR3 is TGTGCCAGCAGCCCCTCGACAGGGTTAACTGAAGCTTTCTTT. It specifies CASSPSTGLTEAFF.

The chain joins TRBV11-3 to TRBJ2-3; 8 nucleotides agree with TRBD1. V shed 5 bases and J 6 bases; nucleotides not matched to a gene: 7. The CDR3 runs 14 residues. The germline V gene has CDR1 SGHNT and CDR2 YENEEA. The CDR3 region is CASSPAGGWDTQYF. CDR3 sequence (DNA): TGTGCCAGCAGCCCTGCAGGGGGCTGGGATACGCAGTATTTT.

The chain couples TRBV3-1 (or the pseudogene TRBV3-2) to TRBJ2-3; 7 nucleotides align to TRBD2. Germline assignment: CDR1 LGHDT and CDR2 YNNKEL (reference sequence). The CDR3 extends over 16 amino acids. J gave up 0 bases and V 0 bases, and 3 bases lay outside the gene matches. CDR3: CASSQELGGSTDTQYF. In DNA form, the CDR3 reads TGTGCCAGCAGCCAAGAATTGGGGGGGAGCACAGATACGCAGTATTTT.

Turning to this clone: Other nucleotide sequences from this sample produce the same CDR3. The chain combines TRBV7-2 with TRBJ2-5; D is unresolved. V lost 0 bases to trimming and J lost 1 base, with 6 bases between them. Germline V CDR1 and CDR2: SGHTA, FQGNSA. This CDR3 has 14 amino acids. The CDR3 is CASSLAGGQETQYF. In DNA, the CDR3 is TGTGCCAGCAGCTTAGCCGGCGGCCAAGAGACCCAGTACTTC.

This clone has a single count. The CDR3 DNA follows: TGTGCCAGCAGTACAAGCGGGGGGCCTCCCCCAGATACGCAGTATTTT. Translating gives CASSTSGGPPPDTQYF. The chain has TRBV14 and TRBJ2-3; 9 bases match TRBD2. V gave up 6 bases and J gave up 4 bases; unmatched junction bases: 11. CDR1 and CDR2 from the germline V gene are SGHDN and FVKESK. CDR3 length: 16 residues.

Here the CDR3 reads CASIPLAGETQYF. The CDR3 region has the DNA TGTGCCAGCATACCCCTAGCGGGAGAGACCCAGTACTTC. The rearrangement uses TRBV7-2 and TRBJ2-5; 8 bases line up with TRBD2. Trimming removed 7 bases from V and 4 bases from J; junction bases left unmatched: 5. Germline CDR1 and CDR2: SGHTA and FQGNSA. The CDR3 is made up of 13 amino acids.

The chain joins TRBV27 to TRBJ2-5, with TRBD1 matching 11 bases. The junction had 7 bases not matched to a gene; V was cut back by 6 bases and J by 4 bases. Germline CDR1 MNHEY, CDR2 SMNVEV (reference sequence). This CDR3 contains 15 residues. The CDR3 DNA follows: TGTGCCAGCAGGCCCTGGGGGACAGGGGGAGAGACCCAGTACTTC. Protein: CASRPWGTGGETQYF.

J is TRBJ1-6 and V is TRBV5-1; 9 bases align to TRBD1. This CDR3 comprises 15 residues. The trim removed 4 bases at V and 4 bases at J, leaving 3 bases unmatched. CDR1 is SGHRS and CDR2 is YFSETQ in the germline V gene. DNA of the CDR3: TGCGCCAGCAGCCTAGGGACAGGGTATAATTCACCCCTCCACTTT. This translates into CASSLGTGYNSPLHF.

J is TRBJ2-2 and V is TRBV29-1, with 7 positions matching TRBD1. CDR3 length: 14 residues. The germline CDR1 and CDR2 sequences are SQVTM and ANQGSEA. J was trimmed by 3 bases and V by 8 bases; bases with no gene match: 9. CDR3 coding DNA: TGCAGCTCCCTAGACCAGGGGGACACCGGGGAGCTGTTTTTT. Protein sequence: CSSLDQGDTGELFF.

This CDR3 is CAWSVTRVSLDTGELFF. The CDR3 DNA is TGTGCCTGGAGTGTAACTCGGGTATCGCTGGACACCGGGGAGCTGTTTTTT. The gene calls are TRBV30 and TRBJ2-2; unclear D gene. The germline CDR1 and CDR2 sequences are GTSNPN and SVGIG (reference sequence). This CDR3 comprises 17 residues. V was pared by 0 bases and J by 3 bases, with 17 bases between.

The chain carries TRBV4-3 and TRBJ1-6; 9 bases are a match to TRBD1. Per germline, CDR1 LGHNA and CDR2 YSLEER. J gave up 3 bases and V 2 bases, and 14 bases lay outside the gene matches. The CDR3 loop spans 20 amino acids. The CDR3: CASSQRTGASSGSYNSPLHF. In nucleotides, the CDR3 is TGCGCCAGCAGCCAAAGGACAGGGGCATCATCGGGGAGCTATAATTCACCCCTCCACTTT.

In this sample, this clone turned up once. The gene calls are TRBV5-1 and TRBJ2-5; D is possibly TRBD2 (6 bases). Germline V gene sequence: CDR1 SGHRS, CDR2 YFSETQ. There are 15 residues in the CDR3. The ends were cut back, 5 bases at V and 5 bases at J, with 19 bases in the middle. CDR3 sequence reads: CASRSGGYGRETQYF. For the CDR3, the DNA is TGCGCCAGCAGATCTGGGGGGTACGGCCGGGAGACCCAGTACTTC.

This clone was picked up one time. The V call is TRBV29-1, the J call TRBJ1-2, with TRBD1 matching over 9 bases. CDR3 length: 13 residues. CDR1 is SQVTM, CDR2 ANQGSEA, per germline. Trimming cost V 5 bases and J 4 bases; bases outside gene matches: 5. The CDR3 bases are TGCAGCGTTTCCCCGGGACAGGGCTATGGCTACACCTTC. It is translated as CSVSPGQGYGYTF.

This chain uses TRBV7-2 with TRBJ1-1; the D is unclear. The CDR3 covers 12 residues. V dropped 3 bases and J dropped 9 bases, with 11 bases sitting between them. Germline V lookup: CDR1 SGHTA, CDR2 FQGNSA. CDR3 in amino acids: CASSFPDIKAFF. The CDR3 coding sequence is TGTGCCAGCAGCTTCCCAGATATCAAAGCTTTCTTT.

The chain combines TRBV7-6 with TRBJ1-4, with 7 bases fitting TRBD1. The junction had 7 bases not matched to a gene; V was cut back by 5 bases and J by 4 bases. Per the germline V gene, CDR1 is SGHVS and CDR2 is FNYEAQ. There are 15 residues in the CDR3. CDR3 sequence: CASSRSGQINEKLFF. Written as DNA, the CDR3 is TGTGCCAGCAGCCGATCGGGACAGATTAATGAAAAACTGTTTTTT.

The CDR3 DNA reads as TGTGCCAGCTCACCACCGGGAGGTGAAGCGGACATTCAGTACTTC. Residues: CASSPPGGEADIQYF. The chain recombines TRBV18 with TRBJ2-4; weak D call: TRBD2 (6 bases). The CDR3 totals 15 residues. Trimming removed 0 bases at V and 8 bases at J, with 14 bases between. Germline V gene sequence: CDR1 KGHSH, CDR2 LQKENI.